The 14 T cell receptor beta chains listed next were all sequenced from one sample in a study of early T cells in non-severe SARS-CoV-2 infection. Via MiXCR, TCRdb re-called the 5' RACE reads, giving one row per CDR3 protein. The data show around 78,000 distinct CDR3 sequences, over 12% seen once. What was sequenced was whole blood. The receptors were gathered from an adult who was a healthcare worker with PCR-confirmed SARS-CoV-2 infection or an uninfected control (not recorded which).

A remark on this clonotype: The junction does not match germline at one end; this may be a read error. The J gene is TRBJ2-3, the V gene TRBV19, with no clear D. Germline loops: CDR1 LNHDA, CDR2 SQIVND (reference sequence). This CDR3 contains 13 residues. The CDR3 DNA reads TGTCCCAGTGGCAGGATGGGCACAGATACGCAGTATTTT. Translating gives CPSGRMGTDTQYF.

The chain is built from TRBV29-1 and TRBJ2-5, with D tentatively TRBD1 (5 bases). The CDR3 has 12 residues. V lost 4 bases to trimming and J lost 4 bases, with 10 bases between them. The germline gives CDR1 SQVTM, CDR2 ANQGSEA. The chain's CDR3 is CSVVKGPETQYF. The CDR3 DNA reads TGCAGCGTTGTCAAGGGGCCAGAGACCCAGTACTTC.

This clonotype was observed at least ten times. This chain connects TRBV11-2 to TRBJ2-7; TRBD1 matches 9 bases. The V gene's germline CDR1 is SGHAT and CDR2 FQNNGV. The CDR3 is 17 amino acids. Unmatched junction bases numbered 19, after V lost 6 bases and J lost 7 bases. CDR3 in amino acids: CASSSAALPGQGYEQYF. CDR3 DNA sequence: TGTGCCAGCAGTTCAGCCGCGCTCCCGGGACAGGGTTATGAGCAGTACTTC.

The rearrangement uses TRBV6-5 and TRBJ2-7, with 7 bases fitting TRBD2. The germline CDR1 and CDR2 sequences are MNHEY and SVGAGI. The CDR3 runs 15 residues. Trimming at V came to 7 bases and at J to 0 bases, leaving 9 bases not matched to a gene. DNA for the CDR3: TGTGCCAGCACTCCTGGCGGGGGAAGCTCCTACGAGCAGTACTTC. Its translation: CASTPGGGSSYEQYF.

This rearrangement joins TRBV5-1 to TRBJ2-5, with a weak D call TRBD1 (6 bases). Germline CDR1 is SGHRS and CDR2 is YFSETQ. Trimming pared 1 base from V and 5 bases from J, leaving 9 bases between. There are 13 residues in the CDR3. The CDR3 coding sequence is TGCGCCAGCAGCTTGACAGGGTCGGAGACCCAGTACTTC. Translation: CASSLTGSETQYF.

This clonotype occurred a few times. The chain carries TRBV6-2 or TRBV6-3 and TRBJ1-2; 7 bases map to TRBD1. Germline CDR1 reads MNHEY; CDR2 reads SVGEGT. This CDR3 has 13 residues. The V gene end was trimmed by 6 bases and the J gene end by 8 bases; junction bases not matched to a gene: 9. The CDR3 DNA is TGTGCCAGCAGCCTAGACAGGGAGCGAGGCTACACCTTC. Encoded protein: CASSLDRERGYTF.

This clonotype was picked up a small number of times. J is TRBJ2-2 and V is TRBV7-9; 7 bases match TRBD2. From germline, CDR1 is SEHNR and CDR2 FQNEAQ (reference sequence). The CDR3 is made up of 14 amino acids. V dropped 1 base and J dropped 6; count of bases not matched to a gene: 2. Written as DNA, the CDR3 is TGTGCCAGCAGCTTAGTGGCGGGAGCCGGGGAGCTGTTTTTT. Its translation: CASSLVAGAGELFF.

The sample holds many counts of this clonotype. CDR3 coding DNA: TGCGCCAGCAGTGAACCGCAGGGGGCCCACGAGCAGTACTTC. Amino acid sequence: CASSEPQGAHEQYF. This sequence joins TRBV10-2 and TRBJ2-7; 8 positions match TRBD1. V lost 3 bases to trimming and J lost 5 bases; unmatched junction nucleotides: 6. In germline, CDR1 is WSHSY, CDR2 SAAADI. This CDR3 region has 14 residues.

The chain links TRBV5-1 to TRBJ1-5; the D is unclear. V dropped 5 bases and J dropped 2 bases, with 5 bases sitting between them. From germline, CDR1 is SGHRS and CDR2 YFSETQ. The CDR3 contains 12 residues. CDR3 residues: CASSRRNQPQHF. The CDR3 region has the DNA TGCGCCAGCAGTAGGCGCAATCAGCCCCAGCATTTT.

The sample holds many counts of this clonotype. The chain couples TRBV27 to TRBJ1-4; maybe TRBD1 (5 bases). Trimming stripped 2 bases from V and 3 bases from J, with 16 bases between. Looked up from germline, CDR1 is MNHEY and CDR2 is SMNVEV (reference sequence). The length of the CDR3 is 17 residues. In DNA form, the CDR3 reads TGTGCCAGCAGTTTAAGATCCGAGGGGACTTCTAATGAAAAACTGTTTTTT. The encoded protein is CASSLRSEGTSNEKLFF.

There are a few counts of this clonotype. The V gene is TRBV20-1, the J gene TRBJ1-6, with D possibly being TRBD1 (6 bases). The V and J ends lost 0 bases and 6 bases respectively, with 15 bases between them. The CDR3 consists of 16 residues. Germline assignment: CDR1 DFQATT and CDR2 SNEGSKA (reference sequence). The CDR3, as DNA: TGCAGTGCTAGAGACGGGGGGCGGCAGTTTAATTCACCCCTCCACTTT. This codes for CSARDGGRQFNSPLHF.

At least ten counts were recorded for this clonotype. The DNA for the CDR3 is TGTGCCAGTAGTACGACGACTAGCGGGAGTTCAGATACGCAGTATTTT. Amino acids: CASSTTTSGSSDTQYF. This sequence joins TRBV19 and TRBJ2-3; TRBD2 matches 12 bases. V gave up 4 bases and J gave up 4 bases; unmatched junction bases: 6. Looked up from germline, CDR1 is LNHDA and CDR2 is SQIVND (reference sequence). The CDR3 is 16 amino acids.

The table lists this clonotype with many counts. This chain connects TRBV6-1 to TRBJ1-6, with 7 bases aligning to TRBD1. Losses at the gene ends were 4 bases for V and 9 bases for J; bases not matched to a gene: 9. The CDR3 has 15 amino acids. Germline V gives CDR1 MNHNS, CDR2 SASEGT. CDR3 loop: CASSGQGVPASPLHF. CDR3 sequence (DNA): TGTGCCAGCAGTGGTCAGGGGGTACCGGCTTCACCCCTCCACTTT.

This clonotype was picked up many times. V is TRBV18 and J is TRBJ1-1; D may be TRBD1 (6 bases). This CDR3 comprises 15 residues. Germline CDR1 KGHSH, CDR2 LQKENI. V lost 2 bases, J lost 5 bases, and 15 bases lay in between. Written as DNA, the CDR3 is TGTGCCAGCTCACCATGGGCAGGGGAAGGAACTGAAGCTTTCTTT. Its translation is CASSPWAGEGTEAFF.